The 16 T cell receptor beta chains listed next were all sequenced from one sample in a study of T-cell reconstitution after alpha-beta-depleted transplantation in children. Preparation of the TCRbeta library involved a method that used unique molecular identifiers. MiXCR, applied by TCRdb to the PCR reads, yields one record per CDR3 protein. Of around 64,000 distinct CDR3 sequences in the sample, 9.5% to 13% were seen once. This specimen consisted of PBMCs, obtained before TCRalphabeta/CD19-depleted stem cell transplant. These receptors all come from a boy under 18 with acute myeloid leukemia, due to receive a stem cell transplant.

The CDR3 region is CASSSGAGVLFF. The CDR3 bases are TGTGCCAGCAGTTCAGGGGCCGGCGTCCTGTTTTTT. The V gene is TRBV28, the J gene TRBJ2-2; tentatively, D is TRBD1 (6 bases). The CDR3 consists of 12 residues. Deletions cut 4 bases from V and 14 bases from J, with 14 bases between. CDR1 is MDHEN, CDR2 SYDVKM, per germline. The full variable domain, completed using reference TRBV28 and TRBJ2-2, is DVKVTQSSRYLVKRTGEKVFLECVQDMDHENMFWYRQDPGLGLRLIYFSYDVKMKEKGDIPEGYSVSREKKERFSLILESASTNQTSMYLCASSSGAGVLFFGEGSRLTVL.

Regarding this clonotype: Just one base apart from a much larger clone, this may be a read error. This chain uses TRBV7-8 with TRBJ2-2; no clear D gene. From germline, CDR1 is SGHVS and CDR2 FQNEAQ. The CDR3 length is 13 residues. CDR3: CASSLYPTWELFF. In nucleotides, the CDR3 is TGTGCCAGCAGCTTATACCCCACCTGGGAGCTGTTTTTT.

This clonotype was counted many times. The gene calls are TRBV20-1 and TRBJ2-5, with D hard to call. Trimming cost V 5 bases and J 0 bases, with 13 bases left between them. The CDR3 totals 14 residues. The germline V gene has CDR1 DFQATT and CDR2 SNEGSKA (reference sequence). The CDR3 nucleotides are TGCAGTGCTTTAGAGCCGGTGAACCAAGAGACCCAGTACTTC. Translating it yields CSALEPVNQETQYF.

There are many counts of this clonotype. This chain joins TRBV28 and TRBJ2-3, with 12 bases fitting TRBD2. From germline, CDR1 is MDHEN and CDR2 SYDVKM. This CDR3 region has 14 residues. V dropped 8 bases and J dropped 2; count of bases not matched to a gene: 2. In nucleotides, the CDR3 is TGTGCCAGCGGACTAGCGGGACTCACAGATACGCAGTATTTT. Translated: CASGLAGLTDTQYF.

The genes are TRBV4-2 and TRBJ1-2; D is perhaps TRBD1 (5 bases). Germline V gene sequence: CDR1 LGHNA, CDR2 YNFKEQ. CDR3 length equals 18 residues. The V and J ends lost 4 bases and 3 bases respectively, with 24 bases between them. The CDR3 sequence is CASSPTLFTGARDYGYTF. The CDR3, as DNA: TGTGCCAGCAGCCCGACCTTATTTACAGGAGCCCGCGACTATGGCTACACCTTC.

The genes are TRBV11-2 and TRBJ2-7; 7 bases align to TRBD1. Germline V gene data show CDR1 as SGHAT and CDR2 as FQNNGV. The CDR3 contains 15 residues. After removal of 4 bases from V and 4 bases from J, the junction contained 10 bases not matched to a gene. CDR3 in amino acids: CASSSLRDSPYEQYF. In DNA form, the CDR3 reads TGTGCCAGCAGCTCCCTTCGGGACAGCCCTTACGAGCAGTACTTC.

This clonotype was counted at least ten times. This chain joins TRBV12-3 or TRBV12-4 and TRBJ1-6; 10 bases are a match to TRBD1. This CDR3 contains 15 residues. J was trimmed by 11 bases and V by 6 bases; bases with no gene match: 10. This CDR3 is CASRKTGGAGPPLHF. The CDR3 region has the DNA TGTGCCAGCAGGAAGACAGGGGGCGCCGGTCCACCCCTCCACTTT.

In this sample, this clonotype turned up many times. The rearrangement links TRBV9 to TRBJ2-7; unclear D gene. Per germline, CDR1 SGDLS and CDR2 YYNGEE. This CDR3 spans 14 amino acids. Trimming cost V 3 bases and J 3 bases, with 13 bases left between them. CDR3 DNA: TGTGCCAGCAGCGCTCTTCCTACTCACTACGAGCAGTACTTC. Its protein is CASSALPTHYEQYF.

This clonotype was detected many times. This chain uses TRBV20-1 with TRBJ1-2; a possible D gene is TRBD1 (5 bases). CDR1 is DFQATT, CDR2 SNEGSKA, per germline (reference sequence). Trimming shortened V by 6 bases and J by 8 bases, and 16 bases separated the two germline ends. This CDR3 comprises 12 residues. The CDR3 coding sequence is TGCAGTGCCCCCGACAGCCCCGTGGGCTACACCTTC. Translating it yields CSAPDSPVGYTF.

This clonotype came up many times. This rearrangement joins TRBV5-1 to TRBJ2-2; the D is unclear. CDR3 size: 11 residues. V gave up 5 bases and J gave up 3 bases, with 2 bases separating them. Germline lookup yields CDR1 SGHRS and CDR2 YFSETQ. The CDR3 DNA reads TGCGCCAGCAGGTACACCGGGGAGCTGTTTTTT. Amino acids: CASRYTGELFF.

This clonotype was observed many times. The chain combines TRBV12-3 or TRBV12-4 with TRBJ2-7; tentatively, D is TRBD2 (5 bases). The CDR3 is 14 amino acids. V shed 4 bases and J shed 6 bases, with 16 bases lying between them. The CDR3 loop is CASSSGSSVAEQYF. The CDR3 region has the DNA TGTGCCAGCAGTTCGGGGTCCTCAGTCGCCGAGCAGTACTTC.

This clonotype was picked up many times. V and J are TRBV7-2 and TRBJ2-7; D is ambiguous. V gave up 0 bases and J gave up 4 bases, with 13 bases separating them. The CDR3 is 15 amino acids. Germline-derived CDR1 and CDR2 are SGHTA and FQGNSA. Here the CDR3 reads CASSLAGRSGYEQYF. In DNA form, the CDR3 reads TGTGCCAGCAGCTTAGCAGGGCGGTCCGGTTACGAGCAGTACTTC.

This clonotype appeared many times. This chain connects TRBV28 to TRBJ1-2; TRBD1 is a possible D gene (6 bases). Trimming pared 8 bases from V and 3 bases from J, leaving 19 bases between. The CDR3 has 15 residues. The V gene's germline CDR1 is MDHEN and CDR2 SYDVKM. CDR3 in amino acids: CASRGGQGSYYGYTF. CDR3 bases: TGTGCCAGCCGGGGGGGGCAGGGCTCATACTATGGCTACACCTTC.

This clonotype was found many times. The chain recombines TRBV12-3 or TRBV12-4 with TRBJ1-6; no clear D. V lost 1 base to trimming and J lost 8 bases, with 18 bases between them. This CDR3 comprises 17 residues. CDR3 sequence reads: CASSLVLGGSSDSPLHF. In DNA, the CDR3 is TGTGCCAGCAGTTTAGTTCTAGGCGGGTCGAGTGATTCACCCCTCCACTTT.

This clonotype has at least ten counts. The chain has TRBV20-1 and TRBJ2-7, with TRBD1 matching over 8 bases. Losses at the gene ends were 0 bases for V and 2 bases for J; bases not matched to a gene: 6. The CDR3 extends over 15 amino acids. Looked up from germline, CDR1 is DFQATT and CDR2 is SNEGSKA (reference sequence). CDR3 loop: CSARDPGGGTYEQYF. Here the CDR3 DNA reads TGCAGTGCTAGAGACCCAGGGGGCGGGACCTACGAGCAGTACTTC.

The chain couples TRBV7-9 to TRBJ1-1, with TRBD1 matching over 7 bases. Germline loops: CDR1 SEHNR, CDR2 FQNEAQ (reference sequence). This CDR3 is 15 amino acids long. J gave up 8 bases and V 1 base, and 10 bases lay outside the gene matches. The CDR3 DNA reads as TGTGCCAGCAGCTTAGAAGGGGTAGGGGGCCTCGAAGCTTTCTTT. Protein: CASSLEGVGGLEAFF.